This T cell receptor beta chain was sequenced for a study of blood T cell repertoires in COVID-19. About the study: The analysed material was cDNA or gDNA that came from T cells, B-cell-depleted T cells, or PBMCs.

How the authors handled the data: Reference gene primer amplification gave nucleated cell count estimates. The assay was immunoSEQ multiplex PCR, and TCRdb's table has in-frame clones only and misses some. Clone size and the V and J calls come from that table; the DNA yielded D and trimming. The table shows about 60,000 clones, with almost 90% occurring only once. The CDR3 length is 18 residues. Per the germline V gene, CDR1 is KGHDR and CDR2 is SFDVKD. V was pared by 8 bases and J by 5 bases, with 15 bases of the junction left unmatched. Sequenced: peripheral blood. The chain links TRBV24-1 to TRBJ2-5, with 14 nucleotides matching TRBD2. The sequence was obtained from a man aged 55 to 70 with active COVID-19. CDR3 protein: CATNTGLAGVPGWETQYF. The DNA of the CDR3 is TGTGCCACCAATACGGGACTAGCGGGGGTTCCCGGGTGGGAGACCCAGTACTTC.